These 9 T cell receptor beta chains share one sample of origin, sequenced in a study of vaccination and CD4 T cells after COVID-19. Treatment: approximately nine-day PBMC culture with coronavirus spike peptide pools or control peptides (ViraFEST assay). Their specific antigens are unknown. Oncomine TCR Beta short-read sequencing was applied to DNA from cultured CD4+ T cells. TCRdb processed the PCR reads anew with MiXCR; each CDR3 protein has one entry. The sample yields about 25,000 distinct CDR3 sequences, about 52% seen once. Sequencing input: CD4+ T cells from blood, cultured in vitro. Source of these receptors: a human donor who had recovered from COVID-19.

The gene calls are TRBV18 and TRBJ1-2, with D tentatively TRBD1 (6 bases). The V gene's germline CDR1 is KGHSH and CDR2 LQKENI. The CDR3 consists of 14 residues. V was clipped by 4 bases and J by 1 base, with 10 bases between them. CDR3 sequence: CASSQAGDNYGYTF. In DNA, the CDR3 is TGTGCCAGCTCACAAGCAGGGGATAACTATGGCTACACCTTC.

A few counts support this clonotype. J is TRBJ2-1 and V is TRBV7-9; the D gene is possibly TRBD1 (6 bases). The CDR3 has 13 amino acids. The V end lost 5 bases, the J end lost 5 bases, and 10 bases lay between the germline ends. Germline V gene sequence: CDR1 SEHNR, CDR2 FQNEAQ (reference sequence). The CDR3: CASSRGWDNEQFF. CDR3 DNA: TGTGCCAGCAGCAGGGGGTGGGACAATGAGCAGTTCTTC.

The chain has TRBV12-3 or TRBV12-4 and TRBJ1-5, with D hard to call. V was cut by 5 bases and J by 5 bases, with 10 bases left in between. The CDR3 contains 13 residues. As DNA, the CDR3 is TGTGCCAGCAGTCCAATGCAAGATCAGCCCCAGCATTTT. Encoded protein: CASSPMQDQPQHF.

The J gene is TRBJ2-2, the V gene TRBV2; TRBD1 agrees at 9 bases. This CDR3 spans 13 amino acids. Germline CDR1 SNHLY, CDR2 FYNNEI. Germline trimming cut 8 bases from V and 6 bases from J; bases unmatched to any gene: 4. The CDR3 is CASRTGAPGELFF. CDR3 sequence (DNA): TGTGCCAGCCGGACAGGGGCTCCCGGGGAGCTGTTTTTT.

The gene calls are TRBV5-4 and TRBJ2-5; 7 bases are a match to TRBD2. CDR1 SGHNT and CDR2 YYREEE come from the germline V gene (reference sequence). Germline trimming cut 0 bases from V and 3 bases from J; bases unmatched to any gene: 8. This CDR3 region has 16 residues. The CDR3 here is CASSLVSPSGKETQYF. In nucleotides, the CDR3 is TGTGCCAGCAGCTTGGTGTCTCCTAGCGGAAAAGAGACCCAGTACTTC.

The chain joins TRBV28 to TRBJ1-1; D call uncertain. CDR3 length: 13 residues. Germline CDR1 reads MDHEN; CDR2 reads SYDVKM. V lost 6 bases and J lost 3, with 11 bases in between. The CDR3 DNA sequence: TGTGCCAGCAGCGAACCGAAGTACACTGAAGCTTTCTTT. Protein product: CASSEPKYTEAFF.

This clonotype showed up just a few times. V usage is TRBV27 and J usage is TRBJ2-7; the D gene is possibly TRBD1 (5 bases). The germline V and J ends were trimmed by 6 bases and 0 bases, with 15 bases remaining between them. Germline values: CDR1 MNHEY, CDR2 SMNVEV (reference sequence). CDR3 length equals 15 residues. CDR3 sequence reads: CASRMGRTASYEQYF. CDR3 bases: TGTGCCAGCAGAATGGGGCGGACGGCCTCCTACGAGCAGTACTTC.

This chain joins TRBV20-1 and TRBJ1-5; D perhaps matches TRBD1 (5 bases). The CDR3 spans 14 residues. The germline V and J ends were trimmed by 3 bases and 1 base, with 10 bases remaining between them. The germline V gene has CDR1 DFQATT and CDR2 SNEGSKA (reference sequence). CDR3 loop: CSASPGGSNQPQHF. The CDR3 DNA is TGCAGTGCTAGTCCTGGGGGAAGCAATCAGCCCCAGCATTTT.

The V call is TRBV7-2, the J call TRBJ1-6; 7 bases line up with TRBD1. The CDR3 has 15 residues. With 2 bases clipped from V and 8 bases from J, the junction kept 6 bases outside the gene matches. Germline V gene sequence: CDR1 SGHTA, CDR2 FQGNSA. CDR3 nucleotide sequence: TGTGCCAGCAGCTTAACAGGGGTTTCCGATTCACCCCTCCACTTT. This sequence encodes CASSLTGVSDSPLHF.